This TCR beta chain was sequenced during a study of OX40 agonist ivuxolimab in advanced cancers. Overall study results and limits: Mean expanded clone counts were higher in CD8+ than CD4+ T cells.

With respect to this clone: What it binds is not known.

Germline-derived CDR1 and CDR2 are MNHEY and SVGAGI. Trimming took 6 bases from V and 3 from J, leaving 11 bases between them. CDR3 size: 13 residues. Profiling relied on immunoSEQ multiplex PCR, and the TCRdb table lists in-frame clones only, not all of them. In the table there are about 22,000 clones, 75% to 90% of which are singletons. The chain has TRBV6-5 and TRBJ2-5; D is perhaps TRBD1 or TRBD2 (5 bases each). The source of this sequence is an adult with an advanced solid tumor such as melanoma, head and neck, liver or kidney cancer. This specimen consisted of CD4+ or CD8+ T cells sorted from blood, obtained in a trial of the OX40 agonist ivuxolimab. The CDR3 loop reads CASSLGTKETQYF. Written as DNA, the CDR3 is TGTGCCAGCAGCCTCGGGACGAAAGAGACCCAGTACTTC.